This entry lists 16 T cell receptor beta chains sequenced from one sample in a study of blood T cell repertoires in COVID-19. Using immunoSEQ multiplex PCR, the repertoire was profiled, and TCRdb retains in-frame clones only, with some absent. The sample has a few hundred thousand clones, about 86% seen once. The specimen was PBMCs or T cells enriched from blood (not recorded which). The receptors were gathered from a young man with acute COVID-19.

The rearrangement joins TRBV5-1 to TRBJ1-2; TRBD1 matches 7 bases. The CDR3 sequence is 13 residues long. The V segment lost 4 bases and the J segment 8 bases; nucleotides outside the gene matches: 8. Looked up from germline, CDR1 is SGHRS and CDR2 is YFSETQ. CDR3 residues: CASSLFGQDGYTF. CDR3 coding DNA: TGCGCCAGCAGCCTATTCGGACAGGACGGCTACACCTTC. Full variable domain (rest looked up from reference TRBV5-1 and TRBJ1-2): KAGVTQTPRYLIKTRGQQVTLSCSPISGHRSVSWYQQTPGQGLQFLFEYFSETQRNKGNFPGRFSGRQFSNSRSEMNVSTLELGDSALYLCASSLFGQDGYTFGSGTRLTVV.

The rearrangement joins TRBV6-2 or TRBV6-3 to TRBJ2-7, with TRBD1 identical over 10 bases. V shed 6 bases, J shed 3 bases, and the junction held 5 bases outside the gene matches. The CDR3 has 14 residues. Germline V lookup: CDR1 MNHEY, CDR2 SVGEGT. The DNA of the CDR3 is TGTGCCAGCAGCCAGACAGGGGGCGGCTACGAGCAGTACGTC. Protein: CASSQTGGGYEQYV.

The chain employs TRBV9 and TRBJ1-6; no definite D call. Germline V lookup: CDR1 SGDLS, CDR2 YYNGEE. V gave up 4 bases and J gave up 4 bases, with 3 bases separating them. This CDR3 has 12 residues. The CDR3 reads CASSPYNSPLHF. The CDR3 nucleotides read TGTGCCAGCAGCCCTTATAATTCACCCCTCCACTTT.

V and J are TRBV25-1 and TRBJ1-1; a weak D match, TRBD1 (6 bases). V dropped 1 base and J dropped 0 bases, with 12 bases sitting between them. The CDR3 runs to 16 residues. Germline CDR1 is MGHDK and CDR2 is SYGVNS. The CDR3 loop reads CASSESDRPMNTEAFF. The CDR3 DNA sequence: TGTGCCAGCAGTGAATCTGACAGGCCCATGAACACTGAAGCTTTCTTT.

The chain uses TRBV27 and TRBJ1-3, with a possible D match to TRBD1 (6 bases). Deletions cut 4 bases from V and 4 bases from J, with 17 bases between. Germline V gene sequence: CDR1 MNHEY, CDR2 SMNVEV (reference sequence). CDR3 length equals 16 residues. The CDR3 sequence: CASSSQRGFSGNTIYF. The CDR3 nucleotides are TGTGCCAGCAGTTCCCAGAGGGGGTTTAGCGGAAACACCATATATTTT.

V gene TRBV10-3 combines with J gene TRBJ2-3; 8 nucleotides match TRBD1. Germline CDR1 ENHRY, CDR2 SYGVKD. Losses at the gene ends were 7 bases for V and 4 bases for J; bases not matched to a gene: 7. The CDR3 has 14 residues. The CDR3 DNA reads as TGTGCCATCAAAGCAGGGGGCAGCCCAGATACGCAGTATTTT. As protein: CAIKAGGSPDTQYF.

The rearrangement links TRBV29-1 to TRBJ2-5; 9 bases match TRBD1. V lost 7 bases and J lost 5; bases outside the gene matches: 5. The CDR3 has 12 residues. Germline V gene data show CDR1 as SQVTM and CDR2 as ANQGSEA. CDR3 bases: TGCAGCGGGCGGACAGGGGTGGAGACCCAGTACTTC. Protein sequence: CSGRTGVETQYF.

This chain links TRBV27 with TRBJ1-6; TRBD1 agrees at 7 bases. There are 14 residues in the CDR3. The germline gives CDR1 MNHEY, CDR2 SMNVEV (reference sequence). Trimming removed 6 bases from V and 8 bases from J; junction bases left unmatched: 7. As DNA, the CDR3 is TGTGCCAGCAGCCCGGGACAGAGGGATTCACCCCTCCACTTT. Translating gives CASSPGQRDSPLHF.

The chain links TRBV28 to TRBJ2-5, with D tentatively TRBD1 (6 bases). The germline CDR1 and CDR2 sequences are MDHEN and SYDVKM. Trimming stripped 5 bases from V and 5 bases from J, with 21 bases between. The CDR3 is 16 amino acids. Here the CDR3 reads CASSAAGQWKMETQYF. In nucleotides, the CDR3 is TGTGCCAGCAGTGCCGCCGGACAGTGGAAGATGGAGACCCAGTACTTC.

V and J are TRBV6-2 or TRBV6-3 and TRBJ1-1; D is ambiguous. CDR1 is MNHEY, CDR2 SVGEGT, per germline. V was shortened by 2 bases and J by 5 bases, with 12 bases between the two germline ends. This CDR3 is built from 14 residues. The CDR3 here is CASSYDRVVTEAFF. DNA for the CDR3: TGTGCCAGCAGTTACGATCGGGTGGTAACTGAAGCTTTCTTT.

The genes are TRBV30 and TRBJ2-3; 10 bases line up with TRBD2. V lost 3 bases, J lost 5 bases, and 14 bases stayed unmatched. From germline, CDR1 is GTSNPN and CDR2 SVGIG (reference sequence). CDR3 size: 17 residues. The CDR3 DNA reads TGTGCCTGGAGAATTAGAGCGGGAGGGCCTTCCGTAGATACGCAGTATTTT. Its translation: CAWRIRAGGPSVDTQYF. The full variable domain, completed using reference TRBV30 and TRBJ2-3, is SQTIHQWPATLVQPVGSPLSLECTVEGTSNPNLYWYRQAAGRGLQLLFYSVGIGQISSEVPQNLSASRPQDRQFILSSKKLLLSDSGFYLCAWRIRAGGPSVDTQYFGPGTRLTVL.

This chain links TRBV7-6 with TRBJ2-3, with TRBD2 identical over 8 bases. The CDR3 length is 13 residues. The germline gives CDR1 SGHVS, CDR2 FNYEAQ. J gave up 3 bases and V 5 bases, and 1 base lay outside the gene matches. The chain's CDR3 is CASSRLATDTQYF. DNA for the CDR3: TGTGCCAGCAGCCGACTAGCGACAGATACGCAGTATTTT.

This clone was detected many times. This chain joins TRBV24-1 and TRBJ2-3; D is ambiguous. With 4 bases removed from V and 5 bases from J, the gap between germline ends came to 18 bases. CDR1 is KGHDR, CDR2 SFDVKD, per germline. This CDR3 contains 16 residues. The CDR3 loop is CATSDTSYEVRDTQYF. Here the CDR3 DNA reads TGTGCCACCAGTGACACAAGCTACGAGGTCAGAGATACGCAGTATTTT.

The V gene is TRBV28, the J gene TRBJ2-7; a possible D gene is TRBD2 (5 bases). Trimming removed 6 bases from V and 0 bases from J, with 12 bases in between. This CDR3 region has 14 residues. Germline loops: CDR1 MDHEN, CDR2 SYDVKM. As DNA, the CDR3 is TGTGCCAGCAGGGCAGAGGGCAGCTCCTACGAGCAGTACGTC. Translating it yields CASRAEGSSYEQYV.

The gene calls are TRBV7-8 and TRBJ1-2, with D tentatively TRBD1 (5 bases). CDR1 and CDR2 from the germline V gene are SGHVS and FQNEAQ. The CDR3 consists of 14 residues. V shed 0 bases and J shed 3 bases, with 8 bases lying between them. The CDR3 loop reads CASSLADRDYGYTF. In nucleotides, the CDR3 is TGTGCCAGCAGCTTAGCTGACAGAGACTATGGCTACACCTTC.

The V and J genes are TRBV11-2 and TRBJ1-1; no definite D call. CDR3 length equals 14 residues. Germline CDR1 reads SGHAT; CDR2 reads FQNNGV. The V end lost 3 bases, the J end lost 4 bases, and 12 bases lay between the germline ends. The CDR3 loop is CASSLSNRGTEAFF. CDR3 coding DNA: TGTGCCAGCAGCTTGTCGAATCGGGGCACTGAAGCTTTCTTT. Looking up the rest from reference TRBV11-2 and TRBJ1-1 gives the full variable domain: EAGVAQSPRYKIIEKRQSVAFWCNPISGHATLYWYQQILGQGPKLLIQFQNNGVVDDSQLPKDRFSAERLKGVDSTLKIQPAKLEDSAVYLCASSLSNRGTEAFFGQGTRLTVV.